This TCR beta chain stems from a study of blood T cell repertoires in COVID-19. This table comes from immunoSEQ multiplex PCR, and its TCRdb copy is limited to in-frame clones, with some not included. Among around 370,000 clones listed, nearly 90% were seen once. This CDR3 comprises 16 residues. The V and J ends lost 2 bases and 4 bases, in that order; junction bases with no gene match: 11. The germline V gene encodes CDR1 SGDLS and CDR2 YYNGEE. The chain recombines TRBV9 with TRBJ2-5, with 7 positions matching TRBD1. Sequencing used peripheral blood. This clonotype originated in a man between 18 and 29 years old with active or convalescent COVID-19. CDR3 amino acids: CASSVGRDSGGETQYF. DNA for the CDR3: TGTGCCAGCAGCGTCGGAAGGGACAGCGGAGGAGAGACCCAGTACTTC.